Sequencing of this TCR beta chain was carried out in a study of early T cells in non-severe SARS-CoV-2 infection. On the study more broadly: Chains were not paired, and sequencing was done on bulk RNA from unsorted whole blood.

Trimming at V came to 8 bases and at J to 6 bases, leaving 7 bases not matched to a gene. Germline V lookup: CDR1 SQVTM, CDR2 ANQGSEA. The CDR3 has 12 residues. Attached unique molecular identifiers marked individual cDNA molecules. TCRdb fed the 5' RACE reads into MiXCR, producing one record per CDR3 protein. The table shows under 90,000 distinct CDR3 sequences, with less than 15% occurring only once. This clonotype came up a few times. This clonotype originated in an adult who was a healthcare worker with PCR-confirmed SARS-CoV-2 infection or an uninfected control (not recorded which). The chain recombines TRBV29-1 with TRBJ1-1, with 9 bases matching TRBD1. The sequencing sample was made of whole blood. The CDR3 loop is CSIIQGAAEAFF. The DNA of the CDR3 is TGCAGCATAATACAGGGGGCGGCTGAAGCTTTCTTT.